This TCR beta chain comes out of a study of Graves' ophthalmopathy and Graves' hyperthyroidism. Between the trimmed V and J ends, which lost 4 bases and 2 bases, there was a span of 9 bases. Germline V gene lookup returns CDR1 SGHTA and CDR2 FQGTGA. CDR3 length: 13 amino acids. As to this clonotype: Its target is not known.

The starting material, roughly 9.4 ml of fresh peripheral blood, provided the PBMCs. From RNA, the CDR3 regions of TCR beta chains were amplified and sequenced. The authors performed first-round RT-PCR with HTBI primers and then a second-round multiplex PCR. TCRdb fed the multiplex PCR reads into MiXCR, producing one record per CDR3 protein. The sample holds under 60,000 distinct CDR3 sequences; roughly half are singletons and the top ten take over 4%. The study's findings and limits: The model's ophthalmopathy progression predictions had around 67% sensitivity and 72.22% specificity. Built on 13 signatures, a model told ophthalmopathy apart from stable hyperthyroidism with roughly 88% sensitivity and almost 84% specificity.

The source material was peripheral blood. V and J are TRBV7-3 and TRBJ2-7, with a weak D call TRBD2 (6 bases). This TCR was recovered from an adult woman with Graves' ophthalmopathy. In DNA, the CDR3 is TGTGCCAGCAGCTCCGGGACTCCCTACGAGCAGTACTTC. Protein product: CASSSGTPYEQYF.